This T cell receptor beta chain was sequenced in a study of CD8 T cells in ankylosing spondylitis. This clonotype was found a few times. Its cognate antigen is unknown. Study-level points and caveats: Made up of about eight highly homologous variants, a TCR beta motif appeared characteristic of ankylosing spondylitis blood.

Via MiXCR, TCRdb re-called the 5' RACE reads, giving one row per CDR3 protein. This sample carries fewer than 500,000 distinct CDR3 sequences, 20% to 25% of them seen once, and the ten largest clones take approximately 16%. CDR3 length: 14 residues. V was clipped by 5 bases and J by 1 base; unmatched bases: 4. Germline V lookup: CDR1 KGHSH, CDR2 LQKENI. The specimen sequenced was blood, either unsorted or a sorted T cell fraction (not recorded which). This sequence joins TRBV18 and TRBJ1-1; 7 bases fit TRBD1. The clonotype was recovered from a male donor with ankylosing spondylitis. The CDR3 region is CASSMGTENTEAFF. The CDR3 coding sequence is TGTGCCAGCTCAATGGGGACAGAGAACACTGAAGCTTTCTTT.